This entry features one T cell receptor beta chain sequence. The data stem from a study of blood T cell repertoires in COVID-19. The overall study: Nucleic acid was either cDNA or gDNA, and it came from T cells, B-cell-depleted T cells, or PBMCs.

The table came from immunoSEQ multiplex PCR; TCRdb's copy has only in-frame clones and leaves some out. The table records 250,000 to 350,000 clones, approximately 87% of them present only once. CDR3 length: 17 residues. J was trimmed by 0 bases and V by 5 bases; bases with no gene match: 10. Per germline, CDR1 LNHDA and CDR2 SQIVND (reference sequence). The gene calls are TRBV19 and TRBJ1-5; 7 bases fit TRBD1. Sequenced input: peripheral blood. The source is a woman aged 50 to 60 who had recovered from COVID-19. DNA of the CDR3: TGTGCCAGTAGTGTGCTTCAGACAGGGTCTAGCAATCAGCCCCAGCATTTT. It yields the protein CASSVLQTGSSNQPQHF.